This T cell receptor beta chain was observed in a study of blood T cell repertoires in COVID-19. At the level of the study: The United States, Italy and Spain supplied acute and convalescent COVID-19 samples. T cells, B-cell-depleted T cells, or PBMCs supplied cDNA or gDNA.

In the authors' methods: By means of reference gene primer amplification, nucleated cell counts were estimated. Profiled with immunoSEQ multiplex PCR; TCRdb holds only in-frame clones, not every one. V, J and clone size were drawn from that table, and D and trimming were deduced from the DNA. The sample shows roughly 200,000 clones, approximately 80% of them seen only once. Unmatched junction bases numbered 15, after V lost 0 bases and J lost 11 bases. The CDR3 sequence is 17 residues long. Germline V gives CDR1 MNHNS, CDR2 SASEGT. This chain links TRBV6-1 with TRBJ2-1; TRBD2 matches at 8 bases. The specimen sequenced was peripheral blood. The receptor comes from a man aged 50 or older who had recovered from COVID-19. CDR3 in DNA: TGTGCCAGCAGTGAAGCTCGTGCGGGAGGCGAAACGGACAAGCAGTTCTTC. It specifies CASSEARAGGETDKQFF.